This T cell receptor (beta chain) was sequenced during a study of cytomegalovirus exposure and HLA in healthy donors. Study-level points and caveats: Presence/absence analyses took donor sequencing depth as roughly uniform. Later on, an analysis tied approximately 15,000 TCR beta sequences to HLA alleles at 0.05 false discovery rate. Donor immune exposure was known only as CMV serostatus.

V lost 0 bases to trimming and J lost 6 bases, with 9 bases between them. CDR1 is SGHRS and CDR2 is YFSETQ in the germline V gene. This CDR3 contains 14 residues. Primers: 60 Vbeta forward and 13 Jbeta reverse. Profiling relied on immunoSEQ multiplex PCR, and the TCRdb table lists in-frame clones only, not all of them. The repertoire table contains 100,000 to 150,000 clones. Comment on this clone: Its antigen is currently unknown.

The specimen sequenced was PBMCs. This clonotype was sampled from a man younger than 35 in good health and CMV-seronegative. The chain uses TRBV5-1 and TRBJ2-2; unclear D gene. The CDR3 here is CASSLALSAGELFF. The CDR3, as DNA: TGCGCCAGCAGCTTGGCACTATCGGCCGGGGAGCTGTTTTTT.